This T cell receptor (beta chain) was recovered during a study of CD8 T cells in Susac syndrome. Whole-study findings and limits: Acknowledgment was made by the study that its TCR sequencing and HLA analysis involved a relatively small number of individuals.

With random hexamers, reverse transcription was performed on about 0.45 to 1 ug of RNA. Across 54 Vbeta and 13 Jbeta, immunoSEQ multiplex PCR amplified TCR beta CDR3. TCRdb re-called the immunoSEQ multiplex PCR reads through MiXCR, storing one row per CDR3 protein. The sample carries 150,000 to 200,000 distinct CDR3 sequences, around 95% recorded once. For this clonotype: Its antigen is unknown.

CDR3 length equals 13 residues. Germline CDR1 SGHDT, CDR2 YYEEEE. Trimming stripped 0 bases from V and 6 bases from J, with 9 bases between. The authors sequenced TCR beta from blood CD8+ and CD4+ T cells. Both CD4+ and CD8+ T cells were negatively isolated, and TEMRA cells underwent FACS enrichment. The receptor's source is a human donor in good health. The sample consisted of CD4+ T cells from PBMCs. The chain uses TRBV5-6 and TRBJ1-1, with D hard to call. The CDR3 DNA is TGTGCCAGCAGCTTGGCAGAAAAGCCTGAAGCTTTCTTT. Amino acid sequence: CASSLAEKPEAFF. The entire variable domain, with the rest obtained from reference TRBV5-6 and TRBJ1-1, is as follows: DAGVTQSPTHLIKTRGQQVTLRCSPKSGHDTVSWYQQALGQGPQFIFQYYEEEERQRGNFPDRFSGHQFPNYSSELNVNALLLGDSALYLCASSLAEKPEAFFGQGTRLTVV.